Below, one T cell receptor (beta chain) is given with its context. Its antigen is not identified. This sample was taken from a study of healthy donors' naive CD4 and CD8 T cells. Study in general: TCR alpha primers covered all functional IMGT alpha gene variants. Study-level points and caveats: Most V and J genes were reportedly biased between naive CD4+ and CD8+ cells. Homeostatic proliferation of naive T cells was not examined as a bias source.

The CDR3 is 16 amino acids. The V end lost 5 bases, the J end lost 2 bases, and 16 bases lay between the germline ends. The germline gives CDR1 MNHEY, CDR2 SMNVEV (reference sequence). A linear amplification protocol produced the TCR libraries from roughly 0.5 ug of total RNA. Authors' processing steps: Sequencing covered approximately 86,000 rearranged alpha-chain transcripts across 4 or 5 healthy donors. MiXCR was run by TCRdb on the reads, yielding one entry per CDR3 protein. For this entry, the V and J calls and clone size follow TCRdb and not the study's own pipeline. The repertoire has roughly 200,000 distinct CDR3 sequences, about four fifths of them found once; the top ten carry 2.3%.

The TCR originated in a pool of human donors in good health; the sample pools cells from several healthy donors. Source material: naive CD4+ and CD8+ T cells sorted from blood, pooled from several donors. The rearrangement links TRBV27 to TRBJ1-5; no clear D gene. The DNA for the CDR3 is TGTGCCAGCAGTCCCATATTTGGTATCGGCAATCAGCCCCAGCATTTT. Translating it yields CASSPIFGIGNQPQHF.